A single sample is the source of the 19 T cell receptor beta chains below, sequenced in a study of T-cell memory formation after mild COVID-19. TCRdb processed the 5' RACE reads anew with MiXCR; each CDR3 protein has one entry. The data hold over 350,000 distinct CDR3 sequences, with 20% to 30% observed a single time. Sequencing used PBMCs or a T cell subset sorted from them (not recorded which). The origin of the receptors is an adult woman who had mild COVID-19 (a few samples of this study predate the infection). Cell type and time point are not known.

A single count supports this clonotype. The chain links TRBV14 to TRBJ2-1, with 10 bases that match TRBD1. Looked up from germline, CDR1 is SGHDN and CDR2 is FVKESK. With 0 bases clipped from V and 2 bases from J, the junction kept 13 bases outside the gene matches. The CDR3 length is 20 residues. CDR3 amino acids: CASSQDLRVVDRGPYNEQFF. The DNA for the CDR3 is TGTGCCAGCAGCCAAGATCTAAGGGTGGTCGACAGGGGGCCCTACAATGAGCAGTTCTTC.

This clonotype occurred many times. V gene TRBV12-3 or TRBV12-4 combines with J gene TRBJ2-7; D gene unclear. The ends were cut back, 3 bases at V and 5 bases at J, with 5 bases in the middle. CDR3 length equals 11 residues. The CDR3 loop reads CASSLLDEQYF. The CDR3 DNA reads TGTGCCAGCAGTTTGTTGGACGAGCAGTACTTC.

This chain connects TRBV12-3 or TRBV12-4 to TRBJ2-1; 9 bases align to TRBD1. This CDR3 has 17 residues. After removal of 4 bases from V and 8 bases from J, the junction contained 15 bases not matched to a gene. The CDR3, as DNA: TGTGCCAGCAGTTCTACGAGCTCCGGGACAGGGCGGTATGAGCAGTTCTTC. Translation gives CASSSTSSGTGRYEQFF.

This clonotype has just a few counts. The gene calls are TRBV7-9 and TRBJ2-5, with D perhaps assigned TRBD1 or TRBD2 (6 bases each). This CDR3 region has 16 residues. With 1 base removed from V and 4 bases from J, the gap between germline ends came to 16 bases. Per the germline V gene, CDR1 is SEHNR and CDR2 is FQNEAQ (reference sequence). The DNA of the CDR3 is TGTGCCAGCAGCTTAGTTCCCATGGGGGGCGGAGAGACCCAGTACTTC. Its translation: CASSLVPMGGGETQYF. Looking up the rest from reference TRBV7-9 and TRBJ2-5 gives the full variable domain: DTGVSQNPRHKITKRGQNVTFRCDPISEHNRLYWYRQTLGQGPEFLTYFQNEAQLEKSRLLSDRFSAERPKGSFSTLEIQRTEQGDSAMYLCASSLVPMGGGETQYFGPGTRLLVL.

DNA of the CDR3: TGTGCCAGCAGTTACGGAGACACGAGCTCTGGAAACACCATATATTTT. As protein: CASSYGDTSSGNTIYF. V and J are TRBV6-2 or TRBV6-3 and TRBJ1-3; the D is unclear. Trimming took off 2 bases at V and 0 bases at J, with 11 bases between the two ends. This CDR3 spans 16 amino acids. Germline values: CDR1 MNHEY, CDR2 SVGEGT.

This clonotype was counted between two and nine times. The chain links TRBV6-5 to TRBJ2-2; no definite D call. CDR3 size: 15 residues. V lost 5 bases, J lost 0 bases, and 10 bases lay in between. Looked up from germline, CDR1 is MNHEY and CDR2 is SVGAGI. CDR3 sequence: CASSNTYANTGELFF. CDR3 DNA: TGTGCCAGCAGTAATACGTACGCGAACACCGGGGAGCTGTTTTTT.

Only a few counts were recorded for this clonotype. The chain recombines TRBV5-6 with TRBJ2-5; D is ambiguous. Per germline, CDR1 SGHDT and CDR2 YYEEEE. The V and J ends lost 4 bases and 5 bases respectively, with 12 bases between them. The CDR3 length is 13 residues. The CDR3 DNA reads TGTGCCAGCAGCCCCTGGGCCGGGGAGACCCAGTACTTC. Its translation: CASSPWAGETQYF.

This clonotype was detected a few times. The chain couples TRBV4-2 to TRBJ2-7, with 7 positions matching TRBD2. The CDR3 runs to 13 residues. The germline V gene encodes CDR1 LGHNA and CDR2 YNFKEQ. V dropped 3 bases and J dropped 2; count of bases not matched to a gene: 1. The DNA of the CDR3 is TGTGCCAGCAGCCAGGGGAGGGCCTACGAGCAGTACTTC. It yields the protein CASSQGRAYEQYF.

On this clonotype itself: The junction does not match germline at one end; this may be a read error. The chain recombines TRBV5-1 with TRBJ2-5; D unresolved. There are 13 residues in the CDR3. The germline V gene encodes CDR1 SGHRS and CDR2 YFSETQ. CDR3: CASNLGWQETQYF. The CDR3 nucleotides are TGCGCCAGCAACTTGGGGTGGCAAGAGACCCAGTACTTC.

This clonotype came up a few times. This chain connects TRBV30 to TRBJ2-7; D gene uncertain. The CDR3 has 12 amino acids. Germline lookup yields CDR1 GTSNPN and CDR2 SVGIG (reference sequence). V gave up 0 bases and J gave up 7 bases, with 10 bases separating them. Written as DNA, the CDR3 is TGTGCCTGGAGTGTAGGACCGAAGGAGCAGTACTTC. It encodes CAWSVGPKEQYF.

The chain joins TRBV12-3 or TRBV12-4 to TRBJ1-2; 11 positions agree with TRBD1. The CDR3 totals 15 residues. V trimming: 10 bases; J trimming: 0 bases; junction bases outside the gene matches: 7. CDR3 DNA sequence: TGTGCCACCGGACAGGGGGCCGCCTCTAACTATGGCTACACCTTC. The encoded protein is CATGQGAASNYGYTF.

To note about this clonotype: A much larger clone lies a single base off, so this may be a read error. The gene calls are TRBV7-2 and TRBJ1-1; D is uncertain. The CDR3 sequence is 13 residues long. Trimming pared 4 bases from V and 1 base from J, leaving 7 bases between. Per germline, CDR1 SGHTA and CDR2 FQGNSA. The CDR3 is CASSYWGNTEAFF. In DNA, the CDR3 is TGTGCCAGCAGCTACTGGGGGAACACTGAAGCTTTCTTT.

This clonotype was seen only once. The chain carries TRBV20-1 and TRBJ2-1; weak D call: TRBD1 (6 bases). This CDR3 is built from 14 residues. V dropped 1 base and J dropped 7 bases, with 14 bases sitting between them. Germline V lookup: CDR1 DFQATT, CDR2 SNEGSKA (reference sequence). The CDR3 region has the DNA TGCAGTGCTAGAGGGGGGCCCCAGGTAAATGAGCAGTTCTTC. Encoded protein: CSARGGPQVNEQFF.

CDR3 DNA sequence: TGTGCCTGGGTAGGGACTAGCGGCTTCAATGAGCAGTTCTTC. This encodes CAWVGTSGFNEQFF. The genes are TRBV30 and TRBJ2-1, with TRBD2 matching over 11 bases. Germline CDR1 GTSNPN, CDR2 SVGIG (reference sequence). V shed 5 bases, J shed 6 bases, and the junction held 6 bases outside the gene matches. This CDR3 is built from 14 residues.

The chain couples TRBV19 to TRBJ1-1; 9 nucleotides agree with TRBD1. The germline gives CDR1 LNHDA, CDR2 SQIVND (reference sequence). This CDR3 region has 15 residues. The ends lost 9 bases at V and 0 bases at J; junction bases unmatched: 8. The CDR3 nucleotides are TGTGCCAGCACAACCGGGACAGGGATGAACACTGAAGCTTTCTTT. Its protein is CASTTGTGMNTEAFF. Variable domain in full (rest from reference TRBV19 and TRBJ1-1): DGGITQSPKYLFRKEGQNVTLSCEQNLNHDAMYWYRQDPGQGLRLIYYSQIVNDFQKGDIAEGYSVSREKKESFPLTVTSAQKNPTAFYLCASTTGTGMNTEAFFGQGTRLTVV.

The chain links TRBV3-1 to TRBJ2-1; D is undetermined. V lost 2 bases and J 10 bases, leaving 12 bases between the germline ends. The CDR3 is made up of 13 amino acids. Germline-derived CDR1 and CDR2 are LGHDT and YNNKEL (reference sequence). The CDR3 coding sequence is TGTGCCAGCAGCCAACCGATGGATACAGAGCAGTTCTTC. Protein: CASSQPMDTEQFF.

The chain combines TRBV15 with TRBJ2-1; 9 bases fit TRBD2. Trimming cost V 1 base and J 7 bases; bases outside gene matches: 8. CDR3 length equals 16 residues. Germline-derived CDR1 and CDR2 are LNHNV and YYDKDF (reference sequence). CDR3 sequence (DNA): TGTGCCACCAGCAGAGGATCTGGACTAGCGAATAATGAGCAGTTCTTC. This sequence encodes CATSRGSGLANNEQFF.

The chain combines TRBV27 with TRBJ2-7; TRBD2 matches 13 bases. Trimming removed 6 bases from V and 0 bases from J; junction bases left unmatched: 8. The germline CDR1 and CDR2 sequences are MNHEY and SMNVEV (reference sequence). The CDR3 is 17 amino acids. DNA of the CDR3: TGTGCCAGCAGACCCGGGACTAGCGGGATCAGCTCCTACGAGCAGTACTTC. Encoded protein: CASRPGTSGISSYEQYF.

This chain uses TRBV12-3 or TRBV12-4 with TRBJ2-1, with D tentatively TRBD1 (5 bases). Trimming took off 6 bases at V and 5 bases at J, with 17 bases between the two ends. This CDR3 comprises 15 residues. CDR3 protein: CASSPPPGWNNEQFF. CDR3 in DNA: TGTGCCAGCAGCCCTCCGCCAGGGTGGAACAATGAGCAGTTCTTC.